Listed below are T cell receptor beta chains from one sample, sequenced in a study of T cell clonotyping in hematopoietic cell transplantation. The table came from immunoSEQ multiplex PCR; TCRdb's copy has only in-frame clones and leaves some out. The data show nearly 70,000 clones, around 94% seen once. The material sequenced was peripheral blood mononuclear cells. These receptors were collected from a man in his forties or fifties in good health. Some clones in this sample may be carry-over from other donors' samples. Each CDR3 is given with its conserved first and last residue. D genes are given only for firm matches. For some rows the clone size is stated as once, few or many, or as a class when expanded; others skip it.

TRBJ2-7,-,-,TRBV4-3,TGCGCCAGCAGCCCCACGTGGAGGGACATTACCCACGAGCAGTACTTC,CASSPTWRDITHEQYF
TRBJ1-1,-,TRBD1,TRBV28,TGTGCCAGCAGTTTGACCAGGGGGCTCGGCACTGAAGCTTTCTTT,CASSLTRGLGTEAFF
TRBJ2-7,-,-,TRBV19,TGTGCCAGTAGTATTGGGACGAACTACGAGCAGTACTTC,CASSIGTNYEQYF
TRBJ2-3,-,-,TRBV14,TGTGCCAGCAGCCTTTTAGGGTCCCCAATGGAAGATACGCAGTATTTT,CASSLLGSPMEDTQYF
TRBJ2-7,-,TRBD2,TRBV19,TGTGCCAGTAGCCGGGACCGGGGACTAGCGGGATCAGACGAGCAGTACTTC,CASSRDRGLAGSDEQYF
TRBJ2-6,few,-,TRBV7-2,TGTGCCAGTGGTCAGTCTGGGGCCAACGTCCTGACTTTC,CASGQSGANVLTF
TRBJ2-3,once,TRBD1,TRBV5-1,TGCGCCAGCAGCGGGGGACAGGGCGACACAGATACGCAGTATTTT,CASSGGQGDTDTQYF
TRBJ2-3,-,-,TRBV10-3,TGTGCCATCAGGAAACAGGAAAGCACAGATACGCAGTATTTT,CAIRKQESTDTQYF
TRBJ2-5,-,-,TRBV2,TGTGCCAGCAGTGATGTGCGGATAGGCCAAGAGACCCAGTACTTC,CASSDVRIGQETQYF
TRBJ2-7,-,TRBD1,TRBV27,TGTGCCAGCAGCCGCCGACAGGGCGGGGAGCAGTACTTC,CASSRRQGGEQYF
TRBJ1-1,-,-,TRBV10-3,TGTGCCATCACCTCGACAGGCCAGAACACTGAAGCTTTCTTT,CAITSTGQNTEAFF